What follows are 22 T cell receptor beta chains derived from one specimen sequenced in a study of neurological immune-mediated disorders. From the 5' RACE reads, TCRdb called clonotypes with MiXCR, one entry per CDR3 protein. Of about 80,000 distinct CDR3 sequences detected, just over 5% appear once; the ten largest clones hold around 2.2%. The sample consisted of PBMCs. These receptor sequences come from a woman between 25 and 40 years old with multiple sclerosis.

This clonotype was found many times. The CDR3 coding sequence is TGTGCCAGTAGGACGGGACTAGCGGGCTACAATGAGCAGTTCTTC. Its protein is CASRTGLAGYNEQFF. This chain uses TRBV19 with TRBJ2-1; TRBD2 matches at 12 bases. Germline V CDR1 and CDR2: LNHDA, SQIVND (reference sequence). J lost 3 bases, V lost 6 bases, and 3 bases had no gene match. The CDR3 length is 15 residues.

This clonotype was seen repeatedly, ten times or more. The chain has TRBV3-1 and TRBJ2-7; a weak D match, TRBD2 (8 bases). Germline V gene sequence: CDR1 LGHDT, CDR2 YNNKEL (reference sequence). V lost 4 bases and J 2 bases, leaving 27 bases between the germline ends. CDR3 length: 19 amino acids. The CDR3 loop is CASSPGGGAIAGRPYEQYF. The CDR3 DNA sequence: TGTGCCAGCAGCCCTGGAGGGGGCGCGATAGCGGGACGACCCTACGAGCAGTACTTC.

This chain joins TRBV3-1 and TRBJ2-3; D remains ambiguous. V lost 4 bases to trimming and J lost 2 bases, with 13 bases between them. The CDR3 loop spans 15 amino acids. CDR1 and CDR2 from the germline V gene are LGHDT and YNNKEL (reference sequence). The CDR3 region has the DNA TGTGCCAGCAGCCCCTACCAGCTAAACACAGATACGCAGTATTTT. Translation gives CASSPYQLNTDTQYF.

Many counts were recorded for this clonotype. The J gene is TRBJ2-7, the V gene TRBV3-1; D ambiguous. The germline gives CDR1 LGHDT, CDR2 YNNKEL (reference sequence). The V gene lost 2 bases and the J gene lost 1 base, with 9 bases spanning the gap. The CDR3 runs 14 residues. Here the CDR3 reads CASSQFPTSYEQYF. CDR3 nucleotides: TGTGCCAGCAGCCAATTCCCGACGTCCTACGAGCAGTACTTC.

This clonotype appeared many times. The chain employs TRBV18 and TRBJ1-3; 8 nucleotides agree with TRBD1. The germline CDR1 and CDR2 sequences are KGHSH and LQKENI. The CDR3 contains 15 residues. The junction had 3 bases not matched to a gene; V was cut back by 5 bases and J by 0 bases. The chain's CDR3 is CASSTGTGSGNTIYF. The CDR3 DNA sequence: TGTGCCAGCTCAACCGGGACAGGCTCTGGAAACACCATATATTTT.

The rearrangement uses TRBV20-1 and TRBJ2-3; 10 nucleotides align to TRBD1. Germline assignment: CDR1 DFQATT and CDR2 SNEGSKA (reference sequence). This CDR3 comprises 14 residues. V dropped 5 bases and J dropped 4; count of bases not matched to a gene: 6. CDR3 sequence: CSAQGQGTADTQYF. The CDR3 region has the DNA TGCAGTGCTCAGGGACAGGGGACGGCAGATACGCAGTATTTT.

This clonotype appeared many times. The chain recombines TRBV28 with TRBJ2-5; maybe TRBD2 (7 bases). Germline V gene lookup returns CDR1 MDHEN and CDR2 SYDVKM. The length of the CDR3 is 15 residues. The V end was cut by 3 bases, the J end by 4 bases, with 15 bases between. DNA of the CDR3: TGTGCCAGCAGTTTGGGGGGGGCGAACCGAGAGACCCAGTACTTC. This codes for CASSLGGANRETQYF.

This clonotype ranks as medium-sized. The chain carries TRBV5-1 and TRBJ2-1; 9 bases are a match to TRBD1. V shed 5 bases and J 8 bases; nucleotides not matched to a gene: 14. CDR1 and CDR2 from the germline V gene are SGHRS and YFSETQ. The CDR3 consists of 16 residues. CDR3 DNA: TGCGCCAGCAGACTAACCTTAGGACAGGGGACGGATGAGCAGTTCTTC. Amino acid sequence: CASRLTLGQGTDEQFF.

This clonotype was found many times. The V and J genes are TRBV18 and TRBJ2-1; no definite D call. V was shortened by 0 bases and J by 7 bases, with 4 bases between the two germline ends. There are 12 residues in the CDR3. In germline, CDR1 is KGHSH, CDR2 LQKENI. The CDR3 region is CASSPPGNEQFF. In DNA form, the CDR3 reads TGTGCCAGCTCACCACCAGGGAATGAGCAGTTCTTC.

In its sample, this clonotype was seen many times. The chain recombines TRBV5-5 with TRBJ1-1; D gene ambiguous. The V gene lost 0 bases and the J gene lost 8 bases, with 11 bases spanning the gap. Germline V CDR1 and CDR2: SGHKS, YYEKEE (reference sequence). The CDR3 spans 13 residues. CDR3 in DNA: TGTGCCAGCAGCTTGGCCTTAGAAGGGGAAGCTTTCTTT. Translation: CASSLALEGEAFF.

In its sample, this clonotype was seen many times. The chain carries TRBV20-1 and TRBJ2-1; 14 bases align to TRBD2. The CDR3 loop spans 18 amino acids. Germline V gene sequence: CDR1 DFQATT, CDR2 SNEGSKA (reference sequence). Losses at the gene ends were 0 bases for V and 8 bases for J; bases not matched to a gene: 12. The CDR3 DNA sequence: TGCAGTGCTAGAGATCCCCGACTAGCGGGAGGGCCTATGGATGAGCAGTTCTTC. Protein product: CSARDPRLAGGPMDEQFF.

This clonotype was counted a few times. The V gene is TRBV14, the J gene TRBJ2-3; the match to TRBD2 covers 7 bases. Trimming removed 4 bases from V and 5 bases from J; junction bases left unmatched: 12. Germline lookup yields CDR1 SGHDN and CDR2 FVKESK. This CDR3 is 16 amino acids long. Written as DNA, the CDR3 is TGTGCCAGCAGCCTGAGGGGAGGACTAGGAAGAGATACGCAGTATTTT. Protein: CASSLRGGLGRDTQYF. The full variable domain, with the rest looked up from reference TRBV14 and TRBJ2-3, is EAGVTQFPSHSVIEKGQTVTLRCDPISGHDNLYWYRRVMGKEIKFLLHFVKESKQDESGMPNNRFLAERTGGTYSTLKVQPAELEDSGVYFCASSLRGGLGRDTQYFGPGTRLTVL.

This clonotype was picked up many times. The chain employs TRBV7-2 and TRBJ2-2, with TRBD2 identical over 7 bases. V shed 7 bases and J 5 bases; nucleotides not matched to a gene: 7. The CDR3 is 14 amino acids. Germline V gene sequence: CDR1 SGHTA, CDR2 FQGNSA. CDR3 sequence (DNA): TGTGCCAGCACACGCGGGGGACTGACCGGGGAGCTGTTTTTT. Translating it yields CASTRGGLTGELFF.

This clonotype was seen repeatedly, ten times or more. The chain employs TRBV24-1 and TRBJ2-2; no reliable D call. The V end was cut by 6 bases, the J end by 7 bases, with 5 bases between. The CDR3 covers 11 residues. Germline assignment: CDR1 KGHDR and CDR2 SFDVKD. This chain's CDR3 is CATSNFGELFF. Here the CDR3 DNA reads TGTGCCACCAGTAACTTCGGGGAGCTGTTTTTT.

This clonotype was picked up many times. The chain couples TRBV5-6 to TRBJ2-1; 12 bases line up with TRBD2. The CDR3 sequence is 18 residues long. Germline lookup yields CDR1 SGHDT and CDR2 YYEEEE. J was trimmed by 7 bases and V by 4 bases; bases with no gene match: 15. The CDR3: CASSLRTSGTLRGNEQFF. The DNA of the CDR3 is TGTGCCAGCAGCCTGAGGACTAGCGGGACCCTCCGGGGGAATGAGCAGTTCTTC.

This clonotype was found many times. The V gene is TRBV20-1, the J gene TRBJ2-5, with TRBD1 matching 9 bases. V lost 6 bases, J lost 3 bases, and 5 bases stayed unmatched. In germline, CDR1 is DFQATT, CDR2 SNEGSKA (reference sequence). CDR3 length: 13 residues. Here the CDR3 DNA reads TGCAGTGCGTTTCGGACAGGGGAAGAGACCCAGTACTTC. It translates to CSAFRTGEETQYF.

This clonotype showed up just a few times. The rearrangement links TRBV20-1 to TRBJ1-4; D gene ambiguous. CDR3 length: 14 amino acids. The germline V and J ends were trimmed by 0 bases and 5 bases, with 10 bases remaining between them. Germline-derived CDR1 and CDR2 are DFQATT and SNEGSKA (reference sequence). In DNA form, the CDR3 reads TGCAGTGCTAGAGATTGGCTAGAGAATGAAAAACTGTTTTTT. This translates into CSARDWLENEKLFF.

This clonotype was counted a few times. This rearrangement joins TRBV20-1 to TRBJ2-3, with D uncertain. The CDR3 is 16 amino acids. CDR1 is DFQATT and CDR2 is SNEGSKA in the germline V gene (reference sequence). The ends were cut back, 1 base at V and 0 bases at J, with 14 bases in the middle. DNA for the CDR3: TGCAGTGCTAGAGGAGTGAGTGAACGTAGCACAGATACGCAGTATTTT. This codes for CSARGVSERSTDTQYF.

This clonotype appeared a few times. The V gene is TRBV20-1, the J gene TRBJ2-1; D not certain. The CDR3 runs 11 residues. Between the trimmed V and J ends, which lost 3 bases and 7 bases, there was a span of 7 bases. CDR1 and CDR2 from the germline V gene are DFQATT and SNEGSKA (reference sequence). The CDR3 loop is CSAREDNEQFF. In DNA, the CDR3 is TGCAGTGCTAGGGAAGATAATGAGCAGTTCTTC.

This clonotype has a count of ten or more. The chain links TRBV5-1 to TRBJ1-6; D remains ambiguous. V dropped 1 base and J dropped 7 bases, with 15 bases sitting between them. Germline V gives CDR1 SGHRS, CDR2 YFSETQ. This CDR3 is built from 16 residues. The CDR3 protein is CASSLMRATPNSPLHF. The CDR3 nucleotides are TGCGCCAGCAGCTTGATGCGGGCCACACCGAATTCACCCCTCCACTTT.

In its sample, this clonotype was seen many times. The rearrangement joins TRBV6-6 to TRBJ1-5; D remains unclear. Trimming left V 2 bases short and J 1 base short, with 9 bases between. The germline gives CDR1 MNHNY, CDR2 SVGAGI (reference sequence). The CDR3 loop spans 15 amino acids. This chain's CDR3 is CASSYLGKSNQPQHF. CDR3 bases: TGTGCCAGCAGTTACCTGGGGAAAAGCAATCAGCCCCAGCATTTT.

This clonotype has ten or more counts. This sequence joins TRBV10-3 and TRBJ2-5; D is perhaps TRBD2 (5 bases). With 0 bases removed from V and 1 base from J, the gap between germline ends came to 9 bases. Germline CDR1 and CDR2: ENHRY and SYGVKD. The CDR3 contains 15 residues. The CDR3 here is CAISESRGIQETQYF. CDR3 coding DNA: TGTGCCATCAGTGAGTCTCGAGGGATCCAAGAGACCCAGTACTTC.